A single sample is the source of the 18 T cell receptor beta chains below, sequenced in a study of T cells in Graves' hyperthyroidism and ophthalmopathy. Amplification yielded TCR beta CDR3 regions, with RNA transcripts as the source. RT-PCR in the first round (using the HTBI primer set) targeted the TCR CDR3. One entry per CDR3 protein, called by TCRdb with MiXCR from the multiplex PCR reads. The table shows some 510,000 distinct CDR3 sequences, with about 45% occurring only once. Specimen: peripheral blood or thyroid tissue (not recorded which). These TCRs come from a woman aged 18-29 years with Graves' hyperthyroidism.

This clonotype was observed a handful of times. V is TRBV24-1 and J is TRBJ2-5; 15 bases are shared with TRBD2. The CDR3 runs to 17 residues. Trimming cost V 2 bases and J 5 bases; bases outside gene matches: 5. Germline lookup yields CDR1 KGHDR and CDR2 SFDVKD. CDR3 sequence: CATSDWGLAGGGETQYF. The CDR3, as DNA: TGTGCCACCAGTGATTGGGGACTAGCGGGAGGAGGGGAGACCCAGTACTTC.

This clonotype showed up just a few times. The rearrangement links TRBV2 to TRBJ1-5; possible D gene TRBD1, 5 bases. Germline V gene data show CDR1 as SNHLY and CDR2 as FYNNEI. Trimming left V 7 bases short and J 7 bases short, with 11 bases between. The CDR3 covers 12 residues. The CDR3 DNA sequence: TGTGCCAGCAATTTCCGGGACCAGCCCCAGCATTTT. Amino acids: CASNFRDQPQHF.

This clonotype was counted a single time. The rearrangement joins TRBV7-8 to TRBJ1-1, with D maybe TRBD1 (6 bases). The V gene lost 5 bases and the J gene lost 4 bases, with 20 bases spanning the gap. Germline lookup yields CDR1 SGHVS and CDR2 FQNEAQ. The CDR3 sequence is 16 residues long. The CDR3: CASSQGQRRVPTEAFF. The CDR3 DNA is TGTGCCAGCAGCCAAGGACAGCGAAGAGTACCCACTGAAGCTTTCTTT.

This clonotype was counted between two and nine times. The rearrangement joins TRBV5-1 to TRBJ2-5, with 7 bases that match TRBD2. The ends lost 1 base at V and 5 bases at J; junction bases unmatched: 8. Germline V gene lookup returns CDR1 SGHRS and CDR2 YFSETQ. The CDR3 consists of 15 residues. CDR3 nucleotide sequence: TGCGCCAGCAGCTTGAGGGCGGGAGTGGATGAGACCCAGTACTTC. Amino acids: CASSLRAGVDETQYF.

The rearrangement uses TRBV6-2 or TRBV6-3 and TRBJ1-5; D remains unclear. Germline lookup yields CDR1 MNHEY and CDR2 SVGEGT. The CDR3 has 15 residues. V shed 8 bases and J shed 2 bases, with 16 bases lying between them. The CDR3 DNA sequence: TGTGCCAGCGACGAGGAGGGTATGGGCAATCAGCCCCAGCATTTT. Residues: CASDEEGMGNQPQHF.

The rearrangement joins TRBV7-3 to TRBJ2-7; D may be TRBD2 (5 bases). The CDR3 runs 14 residues. Germline lookup yields CDR1 SGHTA and CDR2 FQGTGA. Trimming pared 1 base from V and 7 bases from J, leaving 14 bases between. The DNA of the CDR3 is TGTGCCAGCAGCTTAAACGGGGTCGGCGGGGAGCAGTACTTC. This translates into CASSLNGVGGEQYF.

This clonotype was observed a handful of times. Its ends do not fully match the called genes, so a read error is possible. This chain uses TRBV7-6 with TRBJ2-5, with 9 bases matching TRBD1. The CDR3 loop spans 14 amino acids. Germline CDR1 and CDR2: SGHVS and FNYEAQ. The CDR3 reads CASSQGQGRETQYF. The CDR3 DNA sequence: TGCGCCAGCAGCCAGGGACAGGGAAGGGAGACCCAGTACTTC.

This sequence joins TRBV25-1 and TRBJ1-2; D gene unclear. V was pared by 2 bases and J by 4 bases, with 8 bases between. The CDR3 is made up of 13 amino acids. In germline, CDR1 is MGHDK, CDR2 SYGVNS. CDR3 nucleotide sequence: TGTGCCAGCAGTGAACCCGACGGCTATGGCTACACCTTC. Translated: CASSEPDGYGYTF.

The chain has TRBV24-1 and TRBJ2-7; TRBD1 agrees at 8 bases. V gave up 5 bases and J gave up 6 bases; unmatched junction bases: 5. The CDR3 extends over 13 amino acids. Germline lookup yields CDR1 KGHDR and CDR2 SFDVKD. CDR3 nucleotides: TGTGCCACCAGTGGATGGACAGGGAGCGAGCAGTACTTC. Translation: CATSGWTGSEQYF.

The chain uses TRBV2 and TRBJ1-1; D call uncertain. The germline V gene has CDR1 SNHLY and CDR2 FYNNEI. Trimming removed 6 bases from V and 2 bases from J, with 16 bases in between. The CDR3 length is 15 residues. DNA of the CDR3: TGTGCCAGCAGCCAAGAAGTCCCAATTAACACTGAAGCTTTCTTT. Its translation is CASSQEVPINTEAFF.

The chain recombines TRBV19 with TRBJ2-7; D gene uncertain. CDR1 is LNHDA, CDR2 SQIVND, per germline (reference sequence). The CDR3 sequence is 11 residues long. Trimming removed 11 bases from V and 2 bases from J, with 10 bases in between. CDR3 region: CAPFIPYEQYF. CDR3 nucleotides: TGTGCCCCCTTCATACCCTACGAGCAGTACTTC.

This chain uses TRBV6-1 with TRBJ2-7; 7 bases line up with TRBD2. V was pared by 8 bases and J by 5 bases, with 6 bases of the junction left unmatched. This CDR3 region has 12 residues. Germline CDR1 reads MNHNS; CDR2 reads SASEGT. The CDR3 coding sequence is TGTGCCAGCGGGACTACTGAAGACGAGCAGTACTTC. The encoded protein is CASGTTEDEQYF.

In this sample, this clonotype turned up a few times. This rearrangement joins TRBV14 to TRBJ1-4, with D unclear. Germline V gene sequence: CDR1 SGHDN, CDR2 FVKESK. This CDR3 has 15 amino acids. Trimming left V 0 bases short and J 5 bases short, with 10 bases between. DNA of the CDR3: TGTGCCAGCAGCCAAGATCGTGCGGGAAATGAAAAACTGTTTTTT. Translating it yields CASSQDRAGNEKLFF.

This clonotype was picked up a small number of times. CDR3 loop: CASSPGTGGAGYEQYF. DNA for the CDR3: TGTGCCAGCAGCCCTGGGACAGGGGGCGCCGGGTACGAGCAGTACTTC. This chain connects TRBV7-2 to TRBJ2-7, with 12 bases aligning to TRBD1. This CDR3 is 16 amino acids long. V was pared by 5 bases and J by 4 bases, with 9 bases of the junction left unmatched. CDR1 and CDR2 from the germline V gene are SGHTA and FQGNSA.

The V and J genes are TRBV6-5 and TRBJ1-5; TRBD1 aligns across 7 bases. CDR1 and CDR2 (germline): MNHEY, SVGAGI. CDR3 length: 14 residues. Trimming removed 7 bases from V and 1 base from J; junction bases left unmatched: 4. The chain's CDR3 is CASKIQGSNQPQHF. The CDR3 DNA sequence: TGTGCCAGCAAGATACAGGGGAGCAATCAGCCCCAGCATTTT.

The chain uses TRBV7-9 and TRBJ1-5; D ambiguous. Trimming took 4 bases from V and 13 from J, leaving 14 bases between them. In germline, CDR1 is SEHNR, CDR2 FQNEAQ (reference sequence). This CDR3 is 12 amino acids long. The CDR3 here is CASSSFPERQHF. CDR3 coding DNA: TGTGCCAGCAGCTCGTTCCCTGAGAGACAGCATTTT.

Many counts were recorded for this clonotype. This chain connects TRBV7-9 to TRBJ1-2; D unclear. CDR1 is SEHNR and CDR2 is FQNEAQ in the germline V gene (reference sequence). The V end lost 3 bases, the J end lost 6 bases, and 8 bases lay between the germline ends. The CDR3 runs to 12 residues. The CDR3 DNA is TGTGCCAGCAGCTTCGTCGGACATGGCTACACCTTC. Its protein is CASSFVGHGYTF.

This clonotype was observed a handful of times. The chain links TRBV6-6 to TRBJ1-5; 7 nucleotides match TRBD1. The CDR3 extends over 14 amino acids. Germline-derived CDR1 and CDR2 are MNHNY and SVGAGI (reference sequence). V lost 2 bases to trimming and J lost 9 bases; unmatched junction nucleotides: 7. The CDR3 DNA reads TGTGCCAGCAGTTACGCGACAGGGATACGGCCCCAGCATTTT. Its protein product is CASSYATGIRPQHF.